This T cell receptor beta chain was captured by sequencing in a study of T cell clonality in common variable immunodeficiency. For at least one year, all CVID subjects received replacement immunoglobulin. This clone appeared many times. Its target is unknown. The read ends 3 residues before the CDR3 terminus; that terminus is restored from the germline J gene. Germline CDR1 is KGHSH and CDR2 is LQKENI. Trimming shortened V by 0 bases and J by 5 bases, and 10 bases separated the two germline ends. This CDR3 contains 14 residues. Clones were read by immunoSEQ multiplex PCR, and TCRdb kept only the in-frame ones, dropping some. This sample has tens of thousands of clones and no singletons, with 25% to 30% in the ten largest. General study points: Reportedly, TCR beta sequences from common variable immunodeficiency showed fewer deletions and N-nucleotide insertions.

The TCR was taken from a human donor with common variable immunodeficiency. Sequencing was done on a sample of peripheral blood mononuclear cells. The gene calls are TRBV18 and TRBJ1-2, with D perhaps TRBD1 (5 bases). The covered CDR3 bases are TGTGCCAGCTCACCACCGTGGGGGGAGTATGGC. Translated: CASSPPWGEYG. The entire CDR3 is CASSPPWGEYGYTF.